This T cell receptor (beta chain) comes out of a study of metastatic and nonmetastatic thyroid tumors. The wider study: Repertoire comparisons spanned blood and tumor or nodule tissue from malignant and benign thyroid patients. General study points: Benign nodules reportedly had significantly lower TCR beta diversity than malignant thyroid tumors in blood and tumor.

Every patient underwent thyroid surgery untreated. The CDR3 has 14 residues. Trimming left V 6 bases short and J 2 bases short, with 12 bases between. CDR1 is LGHDT and CDR2 is YNNKEL in the germline V gene (reference sequence). In its sample, this clone was seen once. Its specificity is not known. Authors' processing steps: Researchers built a distant-metastasis classifier for papillary thyroid cancer that drew on CDR3 differences across clinicopathological groups. TCRdb redid the clone calls on the PCR reads using MiXCR. TCRdb assigned the V and J calls; the authors' analysis was not used. The repertoire consists of roughly 48,000 clones, with roughly 15% occurring once and the leading ten covering roughly 3%.

The sequence was collected from a female donor with papillary thyroid cancer or a benign thyroid nodule (not recorded which). Some clones in this sample may be carry-over from other donors' samples. Material: blood. The chain is built from TRBV3-1 and TRBJ2-3; D not resolved. In DNA form, the CDR3 reads TGTGCCAGCAGTCCCCTTGACTTCACAGATACGCAGTATTTT. Its translation: CASSPLDFTDTQYF.